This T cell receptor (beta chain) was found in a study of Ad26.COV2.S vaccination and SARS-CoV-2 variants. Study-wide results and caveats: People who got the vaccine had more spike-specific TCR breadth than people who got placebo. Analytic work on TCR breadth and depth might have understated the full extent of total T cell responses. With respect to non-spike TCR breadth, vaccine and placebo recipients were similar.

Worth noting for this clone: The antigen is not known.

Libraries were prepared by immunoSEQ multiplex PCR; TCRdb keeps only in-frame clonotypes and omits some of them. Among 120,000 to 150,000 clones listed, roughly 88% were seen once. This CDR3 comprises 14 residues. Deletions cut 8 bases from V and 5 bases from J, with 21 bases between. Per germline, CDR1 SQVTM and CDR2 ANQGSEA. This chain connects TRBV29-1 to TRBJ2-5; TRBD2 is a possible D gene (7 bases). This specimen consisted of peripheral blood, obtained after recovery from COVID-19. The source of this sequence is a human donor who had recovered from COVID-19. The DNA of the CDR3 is TGCAGCTCAGGATGGGGGGGCCCTCGGGAGACCCAGTACTTC. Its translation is CSSGWGGPRETQYF.